What follows are 22 T cell receptor beta chains derived from one specimen sequenced in a study of T cells in Graves' hyperthyroidism and ophthalmopathy (dated by TCRdb to between 2017 and 2020). The library was obtained by multiplex PCR. The listed sequencing device is Illumina HiSeq 2000. The TCR beta CDR3 regions were amplified from RNA transcripts. A first-round RT-PCR of the TCR CDR3 used the HTBI primer set with the Qiagen OneStep RT-PCR kit. The public reads were reprocessed in TCRdb via fastp at Q25 and MiXCR, keeping in-frame beta chains. Each entry is one CDR3 protein sequence, shown with its most common DNA and genes. Counted in this sample were approximately 300,000 distinct CDR3 sequences; about a sixth of them appeared once. The ten most abundant clones make up over 45% of the sample. The specimen was blood. These receptors were obtained from a woman in her fifties or sixties with Graves' ophthalmopathy.

This clonotype was seen many times. This chain links TRBV12-3 or TRBV12-4 with TRBJ1-5; D gene uncertain. Trimming removed 4 bases at V and 2 bases at J, with 9 bases between. The CDR3 consists of 14 residues. This CDR3 reads CASSSSSGNQPQHF. CDR3 DNA sequence: TGTGCCAGCAGTTCGAGCTCGGGCAATCAGCCCCAGCATTTT.

This clonotype was counted many times. The CDR3 DNA is TGTGCCAGCTCACCGGGACAGGGAGGATCACCCCTCCACTTT. Translating it yields CASSPGQGGSPLHF. The V and J genes are TRBV18 and TRBJ1-6, with 9 bases matching TRBD1. This CDR3 comprises 14 residues. CDR1 and CDR2 from the germline V gene are KGHSH and LQKENI. J was trimmed by 10 bases and V by 3 bases; bases with no gene match: 4.

This clonotype has a count of ten or more. The rearrangement links TRBV6-2 or TRBV6-3 to TRBJ1-1; D gene uncertain. Germline lookup yields CDR1 MNHEY and CDR2 SVGEGT. This CDR3 spans 14 amino acids. V lost 2 bases and J lost 1, with 8 bases in between. CDR3 region: CASSYRRTNTEAFF. Written as DNA, the CDR3 is TGTGCCAGCAGTTACAGAAGAACGAACACTGAAGCTTTCTTT.

At least ten counts were recorded for this clonotype. At one boundary the junction diverges from the germline segment, which might be a read error. The chain recombines TRBV2 with TRBJ2-3; D is undetermined. From germline, CDR1 is SNHLY and CDR2 FYNNEI. The CDR3 runs 14 residues. The CDR3 region has the DNA TGTGCCAGCAGGGAAGGATGGGCGGTGGATACGCAGTATTTT. It encodes CASREGWAVDTQYF.

This clonotype was picked up many times. This sequence joins TRBV20-1 and TRBJ2-1, with 7 bases identical to TRBD2. The germline CDR1 and CDR2 sequences are DFQATT and SNEGSKA (reference sequence). The CDR3 runs to 15 residues. Trimming cost V 3 bases and J 6 bases; bases outside gene matches: 11. The CDR3 reads CSASGSSGLRNEQFF. CDR3 DNA: TGCAGTGCTAGCGGCTCTAGCGGACTACGCAATGAGCAGTTCTTC.

This clonotype was picked up many times. The V and J genes are TRBV28 and TRBJ2-6; D is unclear. The germline CDR1 and CDR2 sequences are MDHEN and SYDVKM. This CDR3 region has 16 residues. Trimming cost V 2 bases and J 1 base, with 9 bases left between them. The CDR3 coding sequence is TGTGCCAGCAGTTTAGGTTCGACTTCTGGGGCCAACGTCCTGACTTTC. Protein sequence: CASSLGSTSGANVLTF.

This clonotype was picked up many times. This chain uses TRBV7-8 with TRBJ1-1; tentatively, D is TRBD1 (5 bases). Per germline, CDR1 SGHVS and CDR2 FQNEAQ. V lost 1 base, J lost 10 bases, and 7 bases lay in between. The CDR3 spans 11 residues. CDR3 amino acids: CASSLGRGAFF. As DNA, the CDR3 is TGTGCCAGCAGCTTAGGGAGGGGAGCTTTCTTT.

The CDR3 reads CSARGLVWGDTQYF. CDR3 bases: TGCAGTGCTAGAGGTCTGGTTTGGGGCGATACGCAGTATTTT. The rearrangement links TRBV20-1 to TRBJ2-3, with a possible D match to TRBD1 (5 bases). The CDR3 totals 14 residues. Between the trimmed V and J ends, which lost 1 base and 6 bases, there was a span of 14 bases. CDR1 is DFQATT, CDR2 SNEGSKA, per germline (reference sequence).

The chain joins TRBV6-1 to TRBJ1-4, with 9 bases identical to TRBD1. J was trimmed by 7 bases and V by 4 bases; bases with no gene match: 4. The CDR3 totals 14 residues. Germline CDR1 MNHNS, CDR2 SASEGT. For the CDR3, the DNA is TGTGCCAGCAGTGGGACAGGGGTACTTGAAAAACTGTTTTTT. It specifies CASSGTGVLEKLFF.

This clonotype appeared a few times. This sequence joins TRBV5-1 and TRBJ2-3; D tentatively reads TRBD1 or TRBD2 (5 bases each). The ends were cut back, 1 base at V and 6 bases at J, with 18 bases in the middle. Looked up from germline, CDR1 is SGHRS and CDR2 is YFSETQ. This CDR3 spans 16 amino acids. In nucleotides, the CDR3 is TGCGCCAGCAGCTTGTTCGGGGCGGCGGCAGGGGATACGCAGTATTTT. It codes for CASSLFGAAAGDTQYF.

This chain joins TRBV15 and TRBJ1-3; D call uncertain. V lost 0 bases and J lost 2, with 8 bases in between. CDR1 and CDR2 from the germline V gene are LNHNV and YYDKDF (reference sequence). There are 15 residues in the CDR3. CDR3 in amino acids: CATSRDWGTGNTIYF. The DNA of the CDR3 is TGTGCCACCAGCAGAGACTGGGGAACTGGAAACACCATATATTTT.

This clonotype appeared once. This may be a read error, as it is one base from a much larger clone. The J gene is TRBJ1-1, the V gene TRBV3-1; D not resolved. Trimming removed 0 bases from V and 0 bases from J, with 23 bases in between. CDR1 and CDR2 (germline): LGHDT, YNNKEL (reference sequence). The CDR3 has 20 residues. CDR3 bases: TGTGCCAGCAGCCAAGATGGTAGTCGGGCTCTAGGACCAATGAACACTGAAGCTTTCTTT. The encoded protein is CASSQDGSRALGPMNTEAFF. Combining the CDR3 with reference TRBV3-1 and TRBJ1-1 gives the whole variable domain DTAVSQTPKYLVTQMGNDKSIKCEQNLGHDTMYWYKQDSKKFLKIMFSYNNKELIINETVPNRFSPKSPDKAHLNLHINSLELGDSAVYFCASSQDGSRALGPMNTEAFFGQGTRLTVV.

In its sample, this clonotype was seen many times. This chain links TRBV24-1 with TRBJ2-1; 8 bases fit TRBD2. J lost 9 bases, V lost 0 bases, and 12 bases had no gene match. The CDR3 consists of 17 residues. Germline CDR1 reads KGHDR; CDR2 reads SFDVKD. DNA for the CDR3: TGTGCCACCAGTGATTTGACTAGCGGAGCAGACCTAGCTGAGCAGTTCTTC. Translation: CATSDLTSGADLAEQFF.

This clonotype was observed a handful of times. The genes are TRBV11-2 and TRBJ1-5; TRBD1 matches 7 bases. This CDR3 region has 14 residues. J gave up 7 bases and V 5 bases, and 8 bases lay outside the gene matches. CDR1 SGHAT and CDR2 FQNNGV come from the germline V gene. In nucleotides, the CDR3 is TGTGCCAGCAGCCCTTTTCAGGGGGACCAGCCCCAGCATTTT. Residues: CASSPFQGDQPQHF. Full variable domain (outside the CDR3, taken from reference TRBV11-2 and TRBJ1-5): EAGVAQSPRYKIIEKRQSVAFWCNPISGHATLYWYQQILGQGPKLLIQFQNNGVVDDSQLPKDRFSAERLKGVDSTLKIQPAKLEDSAVYLCASSPFQGDQPQHFGDGTRLSIL.

This clonotype was counted only a few times. V is TRBV6-2 or TRBV6-3 and J is TRBJ1-5, with D uncertain. Trimming took off 0 bases at V and 5 bases at J, with 26 bases between the two ends. Germline V gene sequence: CDR1 MNHEY, CDR2 SVGEGT. This CDR3 has 20 residues. The CDR3: CASSYSTLGPGRGWDQPQHF. CDR3 sequence (DNA): TGTGCCAGCAGTTACTCGACTCTTGGGCCCGGGCGGGGATGGGATCAGCCCCAGCATTTT.

The table lists this clonotype with many counts. The chain employs TRBV20-1 and TRBJ2-2, with D unclear. Germline V gene sequence: CDR1 DFQATT, CDR2 SNEGSKA (reference sequence). This CDR3 comprises 13 residues. V was cut by 4 bases and J by 0 bases, with 6 bases left in between. The CDR3 is CSAINANTGELFF. The CDR3 DNA reads as TGCAGTGCTATTAACGCGAACACCGGGGAGCTGTTTTTT.

This clonotype was observed at least ten times. The V call is TRBV10-3, the J call TRBJ2-7; no clear D. The CDR3 is 15 residues long. V lost 6 bases and J 0 bases, leaving 15 bases between the germline ends. Germline values: CDR1 ENHRY, CDR2 SYGVKD. The CDR3 region is CAISAGPRSSYEQYF. The CDR3 coding sequence is TGTGCCATCAGCGCCGGTCCCAGGAGCTCCTACGAGCAGTACTTC.

This clonotype was picked up many times. The gene calls are TRBV7-2 and TRBJ2-1; unclear D gene. The CDR3 consists of 15 residues. Germline V CDR1 and CDR2: SGHTA, FQGNSA. Trimming left V 3 bases short and J 0 bases short, with 9 bases between. This chain's CDR3 is CASSLFQISYNEQFF. In nucleotides, the CDR3 is TGTGCCAGCAGCTTGTTCCAGATCTCCTACAATGAGCAGTTCTTC.

There are many counts of this clonotype. The V gene is TRBV24-1, the J gene TRBJ1-2; D gene unclear. The CDR3 is made up of 14 amino acids. V was shortened by 0 bases and J by 7 bases, with 11 bases between the two germline ends. Per the germline V gene, CDR1 is KGHDR and CDR2 is SFDVKD. In DNA, the CDR3 is TGTGCCACCAGTGATTTGCACCGGGGAGGTGGCTACACCTTC. Its protein is CATSDLHRGGGYTF.

On this clonotype itself: The germline gene is not matched at one end of the junction; a read error may be the cause. The CDR3 coding sequence is TGTACCAGCAGCTCCAGGGGTTCTGGAAACACCATATATTTT. This gives the protein CTSSSRGSGNTIYF. This chain joins TRBV11-3 and TRBJ1-3, with D possibly TRBD1 on 6 matching bases. The germline gives CDR1 SGHNT, CDR2 YENEEA. The length of the CDR3 is 14 residues.

This clonotype was detected a few times. V and J are TRBV7-9 and TRBJ1-6; D is uncertain. This CDR3 has 14 residues. Germline-derived CDR1 and CDR2 are SEHNR and FQNEAQ (reference sequence). V lost 3 bases and J lost 6, with 9 bases in between. As DNA, the CDR3 is TGTGCCAGCAGCTTCACGTCCGTTAATTCACCCCTCCACTTT. Its translation: CASSFTSVNSPLHF.

This clonotype was found a few times. The chain couples TRBV20-1 to TRBJ2-7; the D gene is possibly TRBD2 (5 bases). The V gene lost 2 bases and the J gene lost 0 bases, with 11 bases spanning the gap. This CDR3 is 14 amino acids long. Germline CDR1 DFQATT, CDR2 SNEGSKA (reference sequence). CDR3 bases: TGCAGTGCTAGAACCCCACGGGACTCCTACGAGCAGTACTTC. Protein sequence: CSARTPRDSYEQYF.